This T cell receptor (beta chain) originates from a study of shared clonotypes between healthy human individuals. Produced via immunoSEQ multiplex PCR; TCRdb's table is partial and in-frame only. The table records about 490,000 clones, around 85% of them present only once. CDR3 length: 15 amino acids. Germline V gene lookup returns CDR1 KGHSH and CDR2 LQKENI. Concerning this clone itself: Its specificity is unknown. One end of the junction varies from germline; a read error may be responsible.

Whole-study results and caveats: Sampling involved blood alone; tissue repertoires likely differ.

This receptor was obtained from a woman in her 40s in good health. Some clones in this sample may be carry-over from other donors' samples. The V and J genes are TRBV18 and TRBJ2-7; 9 bases are a match to TRBD1. Sequencing was performed on PBMCs. The CDR3 DNA reads as TGTGCCAGCTCTCCACCGGGACAGGGACCCTACGAGCAGTACTTC. It encodes CASSPPGQGPYEQYF.